This TCR beta chain was sequenced for a study of shared clonotypes between healthy human individuals. The CDR3 spans 14 residues. Trimming cost V 8 bases and J 2 bases; bases outside gene matches: 4. The germline CDR1 and CDR2 sequences are SNHLY and FYNNEI. TCRdb's table, derived via immunoSEQ multiplex PCR, lists solely in-frame clones and lacks some. The table lists about 670,000 clones, around 72% of them singletons. The source is a woman under 40 in good health. The chain joins TRBV2 to TRBJ2-2; 8 bases match TRBD1. Specimen: memory CD4+ T cells sorted from blood. Sample subset: CD45RA-negative fraction. CDR3 coding DNA: TGTGCCAGCCTACAGGGGGTTAACACCGGGGAGCTGTTTTTT. It specifies CASLQGVNTGELFF.